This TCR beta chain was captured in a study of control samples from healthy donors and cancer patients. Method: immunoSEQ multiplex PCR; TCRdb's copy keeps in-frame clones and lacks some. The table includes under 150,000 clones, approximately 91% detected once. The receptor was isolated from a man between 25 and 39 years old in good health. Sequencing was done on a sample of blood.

CDR3 in amino acids: CATSDTGLNYGYTF. CDR3 bases: TGTGCCACCAGTGATACAGGCTTAAACTATGGCTACACCTTC. V is TRBV24-1 and J is TRBJ1-2, with D perhaps matching TRBD1 (5 bases). Deletions cut 3 bases from V and 2 bases from J, with 9 bases between. The CDR3 has 14 residues. Per the germline V gene, CDR1 is KGHDR and CDR2 is SFDVKD.